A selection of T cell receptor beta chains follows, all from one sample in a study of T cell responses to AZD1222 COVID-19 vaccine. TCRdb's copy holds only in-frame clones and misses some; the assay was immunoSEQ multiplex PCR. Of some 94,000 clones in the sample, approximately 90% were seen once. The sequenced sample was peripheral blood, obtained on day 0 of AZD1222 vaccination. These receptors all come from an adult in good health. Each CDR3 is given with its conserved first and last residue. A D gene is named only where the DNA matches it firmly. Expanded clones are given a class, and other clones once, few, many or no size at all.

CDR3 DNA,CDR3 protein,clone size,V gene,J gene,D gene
TGTGCCAGCAGCCCAGGTGCTCCCGGTGAGCAGTTCTTC,CASSPGAPGEQFF,NA,TRBV11-2,TRBJ2-1,NA
TGCGCCAGCAGCCAAGTGTGGAGGTCGGGGGGCTTCAATAATTCACCCCTCCACTTT,CASSQVWRSGGFNNSPLHF,NA,TRBV4-1,TRBJ1-6,NA
TGTGCCAGCAGCCAAACAGGGGGGACCTACGAGCAGTACTTC,CASSQTGGTYEQYF,NA,TRBV6-5,TRBJ2-7,TRBD1
TGCGCCAGCAGCCAGGGGATGAGGGGATTCACAGATACGCAGTATTTT,CASSQGMRGFTDTQYF,NA,TRBV4-1,TRBJ2-3,NA
TGTGCCAGCACCAACGCGGGGGCAGAGACCCAGTACTTC,CASTNAGAETQYF,NA,TRBV28,TRBJ2-5,NA
TGCGCCAGCAGTGAGTCCCTCACAGGGCCCAACACAGATACGCAGTATTTT,CASSESLTGPNTDTQYF,NA,TRBV10-2,TRBJ2-3,NA
TGTGCCAGCAGCCAAGGCGGTAGGTACACTGAAGCTTTCTTT,CASSQGGRYTEAFF,once,TRBV3-1/TRBV3-2,TRBJ1-1,NA
TGCAGTGCTAGAGGACAGTTCTACACCTTC,CSARGQFYTF,NA,TRBV20-1,TRBJ1-2,NA
TGTGCCAGCAGCGTAGATGGGCACCCCTCTGGAAACACCATATATTTT,CASSVDGHPSGNTIYF,NA,TRBV9,TRBJ1-3,NA
TGTGCCAGTACGAGCGGGAGGCACACAGATACGCAGTATTTT,CASTSGRHTDTQYF,NA,TRBV19,TRBJ2-3,TRBD2
TGTGCCAGCAGCCACGCGTGGGTGGAAGAGACCCAGTACTTC,CASSHAWVEETQYF,NA,TRBV5-4,TRBJ2-5,NA
TGCGCCAGCAGCCAACGGACTGGGGCCGGGACCATTCAGTACTTC,CASSQRTGAGTIQYF,NA,TRBV4-1,TRBJ2-4,NA
TGTGCCAGCAGCGTCCGACAGGGGGACGGCTACGAGCAGTACTTC,CASSVRQGDGYEQYF,NA,TRBV11-3,TRBJ2-7,TRBD1
TGTGCCAGCAGCTTAGGTGGCGTGGAACAGCCCCAGCATTTT,CASSLGGVEQPQHF,NA,TRBV7-9,TRBJ1-5,NA
TGTGCCTGGAGTATTGCAGGGGGATACGAGCAGTACTTC,CAWSIAGGYEQYF,few,TRBV30,TRBJ2-7,TRBD1